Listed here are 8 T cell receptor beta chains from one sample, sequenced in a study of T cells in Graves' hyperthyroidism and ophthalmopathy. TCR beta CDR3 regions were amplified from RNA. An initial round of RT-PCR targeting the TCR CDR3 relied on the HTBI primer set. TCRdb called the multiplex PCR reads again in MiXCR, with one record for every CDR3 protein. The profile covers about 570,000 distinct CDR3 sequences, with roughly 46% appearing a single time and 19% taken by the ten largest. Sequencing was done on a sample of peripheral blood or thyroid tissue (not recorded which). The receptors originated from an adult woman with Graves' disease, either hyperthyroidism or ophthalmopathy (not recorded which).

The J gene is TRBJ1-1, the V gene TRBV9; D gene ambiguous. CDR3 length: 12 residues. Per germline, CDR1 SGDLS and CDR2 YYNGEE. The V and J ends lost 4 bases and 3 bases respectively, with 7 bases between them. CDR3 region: CASSQWDTEAFF. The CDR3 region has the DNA TGTGCCAGCAGCCAATGGGACACTGAAGCTTTCTTT.

CDR3 residues: CASSDGGTFTEAFF. The CDR3 DNA sequence: TGCGCCAGCAGCGATGGGGGGACGTTCACCGAAGCTTTCTTT. The chain carries TRBV5-1 and TRBJ1-1, with D tentatively TRBD1 (5 bases). Trimming removed 4 bases from V and 8 bases from J, with 18 bases in between. This CDR3 comprises 14 residues. CDR1 SGHRS and CDR2 YFSETQ come from the germline V gene.

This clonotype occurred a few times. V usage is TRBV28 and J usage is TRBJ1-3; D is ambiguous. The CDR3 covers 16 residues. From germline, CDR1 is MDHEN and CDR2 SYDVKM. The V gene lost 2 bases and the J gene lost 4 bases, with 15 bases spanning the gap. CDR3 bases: TGTGCCAGCAGTTTAAGCGGGGTGATGAAAGGAAACACCATATATTTT. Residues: CASSLSGVMKGNTIYF.

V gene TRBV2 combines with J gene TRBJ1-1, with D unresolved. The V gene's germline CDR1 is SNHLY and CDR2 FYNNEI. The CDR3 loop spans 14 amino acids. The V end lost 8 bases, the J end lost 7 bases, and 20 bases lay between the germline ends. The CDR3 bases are TGTGCCAGCTCCGTTTTTGGGGTGACGGGTGAAGCTTTCTTT. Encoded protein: CASSVFGVTGEAFF.

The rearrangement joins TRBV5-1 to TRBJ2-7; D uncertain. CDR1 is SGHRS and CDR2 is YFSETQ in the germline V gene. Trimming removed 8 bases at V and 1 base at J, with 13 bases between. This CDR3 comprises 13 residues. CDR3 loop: CASRNDGSYEQYF. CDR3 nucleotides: TGCGCCAGTCGGAACGACGGGTCCTACGAGCAGTACTTC. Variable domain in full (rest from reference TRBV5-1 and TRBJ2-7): KAGVTQTPRYLIKTRGQQVTLSCSPISGHRSVSWYQQTPGQGLQFLFEYFSETQRNKGNFPGRFSGRQFSNSRSEMNVSTLELGDSALYLCASRNDGSYEQYFGPGTRLTVT.

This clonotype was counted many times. CDR3 sequence (DNA): TGTGCCAGCAGCTTACAGGGAGGTGGCTACACCTTC. Encoded protein: CASSLQGGGYTF. The chain carries TRBV7-8 and TRBJ1-2, with a tentative D call TRBD1 (5 bases). Germline lookup yields CDR1 SGHVS and CDR2 FQNEAQ. The CDR3 covers 12 residues. V lost 2 bases, J lost 7 bases, and 8 bases lay in between.

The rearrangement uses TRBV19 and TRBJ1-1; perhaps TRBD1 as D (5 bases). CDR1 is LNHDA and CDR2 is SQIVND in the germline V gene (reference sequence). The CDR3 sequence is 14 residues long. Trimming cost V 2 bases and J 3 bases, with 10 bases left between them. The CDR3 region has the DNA TGTGCCAGTAGTATACAGGGCGCGTACACTGAAGCTTTCTTT. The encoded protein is CASSIQGAYTEAFF.

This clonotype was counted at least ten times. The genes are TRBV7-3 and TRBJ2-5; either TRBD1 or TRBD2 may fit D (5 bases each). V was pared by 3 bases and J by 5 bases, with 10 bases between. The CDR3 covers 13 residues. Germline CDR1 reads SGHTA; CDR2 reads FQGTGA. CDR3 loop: CASSFGWGETQYF. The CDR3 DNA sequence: TGTGCCAGCAGCTTTGGTTGGGGGGAGACCCAGTACTTC.